The clone carrying this TCR beta chain was counted ten times or more. With V trimmed by 4 bases and J by 0 bases, 0 bases remained unmatched. The CDR3 length is 15 residues. TCRdb analysed the 5' RACE reads with MiXCR anew, one entry per CDR3 protein. The sample records some 35,000 distinct CDR3 sequences, roughly 3.9% being singletons. These data originate in a study of early T cells in non-severe SARS-CoV-2 infection. Sequenced: whole blood. This chain links TRBV12-3 or TRBV12-4 with TRBJ2-1; TRBD1 aligns across 10 bases. The receptor's source is an adult who was a healthcare worker with PCR-confirmed SARS-CoV-2 infection or an uninfected control (not recorded which). CDR3 region: CASSWTGGSYNEQFF. CDR3 in DNA: TGTGCCAGCAGTTGGACAGGGGGCTCCTACAATGAGCAGTTCTTC.